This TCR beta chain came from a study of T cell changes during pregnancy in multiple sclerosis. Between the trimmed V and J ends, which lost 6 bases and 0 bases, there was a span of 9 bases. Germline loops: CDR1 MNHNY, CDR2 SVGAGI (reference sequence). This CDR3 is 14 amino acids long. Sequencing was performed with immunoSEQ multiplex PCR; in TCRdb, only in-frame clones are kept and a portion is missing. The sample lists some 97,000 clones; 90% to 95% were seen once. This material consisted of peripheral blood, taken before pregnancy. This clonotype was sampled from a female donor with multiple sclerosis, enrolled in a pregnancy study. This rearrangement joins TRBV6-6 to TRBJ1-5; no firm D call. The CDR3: CASREGHSNQPQHF. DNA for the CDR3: TGTGCCAGCAGGGAGGGTCATAGCAATCAGCCCCAGCATTTT.